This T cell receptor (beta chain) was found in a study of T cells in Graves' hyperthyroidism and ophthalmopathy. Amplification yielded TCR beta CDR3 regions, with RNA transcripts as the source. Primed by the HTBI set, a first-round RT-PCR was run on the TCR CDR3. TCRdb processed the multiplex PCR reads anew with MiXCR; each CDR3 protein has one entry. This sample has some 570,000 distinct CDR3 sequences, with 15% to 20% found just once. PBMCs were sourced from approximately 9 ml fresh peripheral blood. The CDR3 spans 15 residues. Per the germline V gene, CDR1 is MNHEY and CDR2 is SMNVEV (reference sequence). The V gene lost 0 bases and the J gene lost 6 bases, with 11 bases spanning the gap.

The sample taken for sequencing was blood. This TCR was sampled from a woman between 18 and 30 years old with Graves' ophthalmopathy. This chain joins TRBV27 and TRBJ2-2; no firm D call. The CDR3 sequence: CASSLSWSAAGELFF. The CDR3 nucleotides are TGTGCCAGCAGTTTATCCTGGTCCGCCGCCGGGGAGCTGTTTTTT.